These T cell receptor beta chains were read from a single sample in a study of shared clonotypes between healthy human individuals. TCRdb's table, derived via immunoSEQ multiplex PCR, lists solely in-frame clones and lacks some. The sample yields about 2.1 million clones, about 93% seen once. Sequenced material: naive CD8+ T cells from PBMCs. These TCRs come from a man younger than 35 in good health. Some clones in this sample may be carry-over from other donors' samples. CDR3s include the opening cysteine and the closing phenylalanine or tryptophan. The D gene is left open where the match is weak. Size tells how often a clone was seen (once, few, many) or the class of an expanded clone, and some rows leave it out.

j_call: TRBJ2-7; clone_size: .; d_call: TRBD2; cdr3_length: 16; v_call: TRBV9; cdr3_nt: TGTGCCAGCAGCGCTTCTACTAGCGGAGATCCCTACGAGCAGTACTTC; cdr3_aa: CASSASTSGDPYEQYF
j_call: TRBJ2-2; clone_size: few; d_call: .; cdr3_length: 12; v_call: TRBV9; cdr3_nt: TGTGCCAGCAGCGTAGGAACCGGGGAGCTGTTTTTT; cdr3_aa: CASSVGTGELFF
j_call: TRBJ2-3; clone_size: .; d_call: .; cdr3_length: 14; v_call: TRBV6-6; cdr3_nt: TGTGCCAGCAGTAGCCGGGACGACCAAGGTACGCAGTATTTT; cdr3_aa: CASSSRDDQGTQYF
j_call: TRBJ2-5; clone_size: .; d_call: TRBD1; cdr3_length: 15; v_call: TRBV18; cdr3_nt: TGTGCCAGCTCAAGGGACAGGGGTGTCCAAGAGACCCAGTACTTC; cdr3_aa: CASSRDRGVQETQYF
j_call: TRBJ2-7; clone_size: .; d_call: .; cdr3_length: 14; v_call: TRBV7-9; cdr3_nt: TGTGCCAGCAGCCTTCCGGGCCTAACTTACGAGCAGTACTTC; cdr3_aa: CASSLPGLTYEQYF
j_call: TRBJ2-5; clone_size: .; d_call: TRBD1; cdr3_length: 14; v_call: TRBV27; cdr3_nt: TGTGCCAGCAGAATGACAGGGGGCTATAACAACCAGTACTTC; cdr3_aa: CASRMTGGYNNQYF
j_call: TRBJ2-7; clone_size: .; d_call: .; cdr3_length: 15; v_call: TRBV7-8; cdr3_nt: TGTGCCAGCACCCCGACCAGCCGGGGTTTGGGAGAGCAGTACTTC; cdr3_aa: CASTPTSRGLGEQYF
j_call: TRBJ2-3; clone_size: .; d_call: .; cdr3_length: 16; v_call: TRBV7-2; cdr3_nt: TGTGCCAGCAGCTTTCTCACTCACCCAGGCACAGATACGCAGTATTTT; cdr3_aa: CASSFLTHPGTDTQYF
j_call: TRBJ2-1; clone_size: .; d_call: TRBD2; cdr3_length: 17; v_call: TRBV9; cdr3_nt: TGTGCCAGCAGCCGGACTAGCGGGAGGGCCGCGGACAATGAGCAGTTCTTC; cdr3_aa: CASSRTSGRAADNEQFF
j_call: TRBJ1-2; clone_size: .; d_call: .; cdr3_length: 15; v_call: TRBV4-1; cdr3_nt: TGCGCCAGCAGCCAAGGTGACAGTACGAACTATGGCTACACCTTC; cdr3_aa: CASSQGDSTNYGYTF
j_call: TRBJ2-7; clone_size: .; d_call: .; cdr3_length: 13; v_call: TRBV6-1; cdr3_nt: TGTGCCAGCAGTGATGCACTCCCCGACGAGCAGTACTTC; cdr3_aa: CASSDALPDEQYF
j_call: TRBJ2-3; clone_size: .; d_call: .; cdr3_length: 17; v_call: TRBV6-1; cdr3_nt: TGTGCCAGCAGTGTCGTTGGGGTTGGGATATCTGCAGATACGCAGTATTTT; cdr3_aa: CASSVVGVGISADTQYF
j_call: TRBJ2-3; clone_size: .; d_call: .; cdr3_length: 14; v_call: TRBV29-1; cdr3_nt: TGCAGCTTCACTGAGGGGGGCTCCACAGATACGCAGTATTTT; cdr3_aa: CSFTEGGSTDTQYF
j_call: TRBJ1-1; clone_size: few; d_call: .; cdr3_length: 12; v_call: TRBV5-1; cdr3_nt: TGCGCCAGCAGCTTAACGAACACTGAAGCTTTCTTT; cdr3_aa: CASSLTNTEAFF
j_call: TRBJ2-1; clone_size: .; d_call: .; cdr3_length: 15; v_call: TRBV19; cdr3_nt: TGTGCCAGTAGTATAGGACTGAGCTCCTACAATGAGCAGTTCTTC; cdr3_aa: CASSIGLSSYNEQFF
j_call: TRBJ2-3; clone_size: .; d_call: .; cdr3_length: 14; v_call: TRBV7-9; cdr3_nt: TGTGCCAGCAGCCCAGGGAGAAGCACAGATACGCAGTATTTT; cdr3_aa: CASSPGRSTDTQYF
j_call: TRBJ2-3; clone_size: .; d_call: TRBD2; cdr3_length: 16; v_call: TRBV6-6; cdr3_nt: TGTGCCAGCAGCCTCGGACTAGCGGGAGACACAGATACGCAGTATTTT; cdr3_aa: CASSLGLAGDTDTQYF
j_call: TRBJ2-1; clone_size: .; d_call: .; cdr3_length: 17; v_call: TRBV7-9; cdr3_nt: TGTGCCAGCAGCTCCCATAGGAGACTAGAGGACTACAATGAGCAGTTCTTC; cdr3_aa: CASSSHRRLEDYNEQFF
j_call: TRBJ1-1; clone_size: .; d_call: .; cdr3_length: 14; v_call: TRBV9; cdr3_nt: TGTGCCAGCAGCCCGGCGGGGGGGCGGACTGAAGCTTTCTTT; cdr3_aa: CASSPAGGRTEAFF
j_call: TRBJ2-4; clone_size: .; d_call: .; cdr3_length: 12; v_call: TRBV7-2; cdr3_nt: TGTGCCAGCAGTCTCAGGGGCCACATTCAGTACTTC; cdr3_aa: CASSLRGHIQYF
j_call: TRBJ2-1; clone_size: .; d_call: TRBD2; cdr3_length: 17; v_call: TRBV4-1; cdr3_nt: TGCGCCAGCAGCCGAGGGACTAGCGGGTTCTCCTACAATGAGCAGTTCTTC; cdr3_aa: CASSRGTSGFSYNEQFF
j_call: TRBJ2-3; clone_size: .; d_call: .; cdr3_length: 15; v_call: TRBV11-1; cdr3_nt: TGTGCCAGCAGCGTAATTGGGGGCGCAGCAGATACGCAGTATTTT; cdr3_aa: CASSVIGGAADTQYF
j_call: TRBJ1-5; clone_size: .; d_call: TRBD1; cdr3_length: 15; v_call: TRBV9; cdr3_nt: TGTGCCAGCAGCGGGGGACAGGGGTTTAATCAGCCCCAGCATTTT; cdr3_aa: CASSGGQGFNQPQHF
j_call: TRBJ1-4; clone_size: .; d_call: TRBD1; cdr3_length: 14; v_call: TRBV4-1; cdr3_nt: TGCGCCAGCAGTCCCGGGACAGGGCTTGAAAAACTGTTTTTT; cdr3_aa: CASSPGTGLEKLFF
j_call: TRBJ2-1; clone_size: .; d_call: .; cdr3_length: 12; v_call: TRBV28; cdr3_nt: TGTGCCAGCAGTTCCCGGGTCAATGAGCAGTTCTTC; cdr3_aa: CASSSRVNEQFF
j_call: TRBJ1-1; clone_size: .; d_call: .; cdr3_length: 13; v_call: TRBV27; cdr3_nt: TGTGCCAGCAGCCCCTGGGGGAACACTGAAGCTTTCTTT; cdr3_aa: CASSPWGNTEAFF
j_call: TRBJ2-7; clone_size: .; d_call: .; cdr3_length: 12; v_call: TRBV11-2; cdr3_nt: TGTGCCAGCAGCTCCTCAGCCTACGAGCAGTACTTC; cdr3_aa: CASSSSAYEQYF
j_call: TRBJ2-3; clone_size: .; d_call: TRBD2; cdr3_length: 15; v_call: TRBV11-3; cdr3_nt: TGTGCCAGCAGCTTTACTAGCGGGAGGGGAGATACGCAGTATTTT; cdr3_aa: CASSFTSGRGDTQYF
j_call: TRBJ2-7; clone_size: .; d_call: TRBD2; cdr3_length: 15; v_call: TRBV28; cdr3_nt: TGTGCCAGCAGCACACTAGCGGGACGCTCCTACGAGCAGTACTTC; cdr3_aa: CASSTLAGRSYEQYF
j_call: TRBJ1-2; clone_size: .; d_call: TRBD1; cdr3_length: 14; v_call: TRBV5-6; cdr3_nt: TGTGCCAGCAGCCCAGGGACAGGAAGCTATGGCTACACCTTC; cdr3_aa: CASSPGTGSYGYTF
j_call: TRBJ1-5; clone_size: few; d_call: TRBD1; cdr3_length: 14; v_call: TRBV27; cdr3_nt: TGTGCCAGCAGGACAGGGGGAAGCAATCAGCCCCAGCATTTT; cdr3_aa: CASRTGGSNQPQHF
j_call: TRBJ1-1; clone_size: .; d_call: .; cdr3_length: 12; v_call: TRBV7-9; cdr3_nt: TGTGCCAGCAGCCCCGATGGGACTGAAGCTTTCTTT; cdr3_aa: CASSPDGTEAFF
j_call: TRBJ2-1; clone_size: .; d_call: .; cdr3_length: 16; v_call: TRBV28; cdr3_nt: TGTGCCAGTTTAAGGTTGGGATTCACGTCCTACAATGAGCAGTTCTTC; cdr3_aa: CASLRLGFTSYNEQFF
j_call: TRBJ2-1; clone_size: .; d_call: TRBD2; cdr3_length: 15; v_call: TRBV7-3; cdr3_nt: TGTGCCAGCAGCTTAAGCGGGAGAGACTACAATGAGCAGTTCTTC; cdr3_aa: CASSLSGRDYNEQFF
j_call: TRBJ1-5; clone_size: .; d_call: .; cdr3_length: 14; v_call: TRBV28; cdr3_nt: TGTGCCAGCAGTAACCTACAGGGAAATCAGCCCCAGCATTTT; cdr3_aa: CASSNLQGNQPQHF
j_call: TRBJ2-3; clone_size: .; d_call: TRBD2; cdr3_length: 18; v_call: TRBV6-1; cdr3_nt: TGTGCCAGCAGTGAAGAAACGCGGGAGGTTCGTATGACAGATACGCAGTATTTT; cdr3_aa: CASSEETREVRMTDTQYF
j_call: TRBJ1-1; clone_size: .; d_call: .; cdr3_length: 14; v_call: TRBV5-6; cdr3_nt: TGTGCCAGCAGACTGTCGAGTGGTGTCACTGAAGCTTTCTTT; cdr3_aa: CASRLSSGVTEAFF
j_call: TRBJ1-2; clone_size: once; d_call: .; cdr3_length: 14; v_call: TRBV27; cdr3_nt: TGTGCCAGCAGTTCTAGGGCCTTTAACTATGGCTACACCTTC; cdr3_aa: CASSSRAFNYGYTF
j_call: TRBJ1-1; clone_size: .; d_call: .; cdr3_length: 15; v_call: TRBV5-1; cdr3_nt: TGCGCCAGCAGCTTGTTTGGACCGTCGAACACTGAAGCTTTCTTT; cdr3_aa: CASSLFGPSNTEAFF
j_call: TRBJ2-7; clone_size: .; d_call: .; cdr3_length: 15; v_call: TRBV4-1; cdr3_nt: TGCGCCAGCAGCCAAGTAGGAGACGTCTCCTACGAGCAGTACTTC; cdr3_aa: CASSQVGDVSYEQYF
j_call: TRBJ2-3; clone_size: .; d_call: .; cdr3_length: 14; v_call: TRBV27; cdr3_nt: TGTGCCAGCAGCCCGGACTGGACACGAGAGACGCAGTATTTT; cdr3_aa: CASSPDWTRETQYF
j_call: TRBJ2-7; clone_size: .; d_call: TRBD2; cdr3_length: 16; v_call: TRBV6-1; cdr3_nt: TGTGCCAGCAGTGCTTCACTAGCGGGACCTCTCTACGAGCAGTACTTC; cdr3_aa: CASSASLAGPLYEQYF
j_call: TRBJ1-1; clone_size: .; d_call: .; cdr3_length: 15; v_call: TRBV28; cdr3_nt: TGTGCCAGCAGTTTCCGCCGTACAGGGTTCACTGAAGCTTTCTTT; cdr3_aa: CASSFRRTGFTEAFF
j_call: TRBJ2-2; clone_size: .; d_call: .; cdr3_length: 17; v_call: TRBV27; cdr3_nt: TGTGCCAGCAGCGTCCCCGGGACGGGGACGAACACCGGGGAGCTGTTTTTT; cdr3_aa: CASSVPGTGTNTGELFF
j_call: TRBJ1-2; clone_size: .; d_call: .; cdr3_length: 14; v_call: TRBV29-1; cdr3_nt: TGCAGCGTTGTTTCCACTCTCCGTAACTATGGCTACACCTTC; cdr3_aa: CSVVSTLRNYGYTF
j_call: TRBJ2-1; clone_size: .; d_call: TRBD2; cdr3_length: 17; v_call: TRBV4-1; cdr3_nt: TGCGCCAGCAGCCACCCTGTAGCGGGAGGCTCCTACAATGAGCAGTTCTTC; cdr3_aa: CASSHPVAGGSYNEQFF
j_call: TRBJ1-1; clone_size: few; d_call: TRBD1; cdr3_length: 12; v_call: TRBV7-9; cdr3_nt: TGTGCCAGCAGCTTGGACAGGGTGGAAGCTTTCTTT; cdr3_aa: CASSLDRVEAFF
j_call: TRBJ2-7; clone_size: .; d_call: .; cdr3_length: 14; v_call: TRBV6-1; cdr3_nt: TGTGCCAGCAGTCGGTCAGTCGAGAACTACGAGCAGTACTTC; cdr3_aa: CASSRSVENYEQYF